This is a list of T cell receptor beta chains from one sample in a study of cytomegalovirus exposure and HLA in healthy donors. TCRdb keeps only in-frame clones here, not all; method: immunoSEQ multiplex PCR. The data show 150,000 to 200,000 clones, with around 62% seen just once and around 2.9% held by the top ten. The specimen sequenced was PBMCs. The receptors stem from a man aged 40-49 years in good health and CMV-seronegative. CDR3s include the opening cysteine and the closing phenylalanine or tryptophan. The order of the fields is V gene, clone size, J gene, D gene, CDR3 DNA, CDR3 protein. D genes are given only for firm matches. Not all rows give a size; the values are once, few, many and, for expanded clones, a class.

TRBV5-5	-	TRBJ2-7	TRBD1	TGTGCCAGCAGCTTGGGAGGGGGCCCCTCCTACGAGCAGTACTTC	CASSLGGGPSYEQYF
TRBV30	-	TRBJ1-4	-	TGTGCCTGGGGCGAAAGACTTACCAAACTGTTTTTT	CAWGERLTKLFF
TRBV19	-	TRBJ2-3	-	TGTGCCAGTAGCTCTAGCAGGAGGGCCGGAGATACGCAGTATTTT	CASSSSRRAGDTQYF
TRBV6-1	few	TRBJ2-7	-	TGTGCCAGCAGTGAAGCGTGGGTTTCGGTGGGCAGAAAAATCTACGAGCAGTACTTC	CASSEAWVSVGRKIYEQYF
TRBV5-5	-	TRBJ1-5	-	TGTGCCAGCAGCTTGGTGTCGGATCAGCCCCAGCATTTT	CASSLVSDQPQHF
TRBV9	-	TRBJ2-3	TRBD1	TGTGCCAGCAGCCCAAGGACAGGGGAAGGCACAGATACGCAGTATTTT	CASSPRTGEGTDTQYF
TRBV28	-	TRBJ1-4	TRBD1	TGTGCCAGCAGCCCCCCGACAGGGACTAATGAAAAACTGTTTTTT	CASSPPTGTNEKLFF
TRBV14	-	TRBJ2-2	-	TGTGCCAGCAGCCAAGCAACGTACAAGAACACCGGGGAGCTGTTTTTT	CASSQATYKNTGELFF
TRBV11-2	once	TRBJ2-5	-	TGTGCCAGCAGTCGAGGCAGTGGAGAGACCCAGTACTTC	CASSRGSGETQYF
TRBV29-1	-	TRBJ2-2	TRBD1	TGCAGCGTTGCCTCCCGGGACAGTACCGGGGAGCTGTTTTTT	CSVASRDSTGELFF
TRBV5-6	-	TRBJ1-2	-	TGTGCCAGCAGCTTGGCCTCAGGGGCCCACACCTTC	CASSLASGAHTF
TRBV25-1	-	TRBJ1-2	TRBD1	TGTGCCAGCAGTGGGGGGACAGGACGATCGTCCGTCTATGGCTACACCTTC	CASSGGTGRSSVYGYTF
TRBV4-1	-	TRBJ2-2	TRBD2	TGCGCCAGCAGCCAACAGTCACTAGCGGACTTCGCGAACACCGGGGAGCTGTTTTTT	CASSQQSLADFANTGELFF
TRBV7-2	-	TRBJ2-7	TRBD1	TGTGCCAGCAGCTCATCGACAGGGGATGTGTTCGAGCAGTACTTC	CASSSSTGDVFEQYF
TRBV4-2	-	TRBJ2-1	TRBD1	TGTGCCAGCAGCCCCCCGGGACAGTCCAATGAGCAGTTCTTC	CASSPPGQSNEQFF
TRBV7-2	-	TRBJ2-3	-	TGTGCCAGCAGCTTAGACGGTCCCCTGGATACGCAGTATTTT	CASSLDGPLDTQYF
TRBV6-6	once	TRBJ2-5	-	TGTGCCAGCAGTTACCTACGGGGGGCCCAAGAGACCCAGTACTTC	CASSYLRGAQETQYF
TRBV29-1	-	TRBJ2-2	-	TGCAGCGTTGAGGCAGACACCGGGGAGCTGTTTTTT	CSVEADTGELFF
TRBV5-1	once	TRBJ1-3	-	TGCGCCAGCAGCCCGAACAGCCTACTTACTGGAAACACCATATATTTT	CASSPNSLLTGNTIYF
TRBV5-1	-	TRBJ2-5	-	TGCGCCAGCAGCTTAGAGCGTCGGGAGACCCAGTACTTC	CASSLERRETQYF
TRBV7-2	-	TRBJ1-2	TRBD1	TGTGCCAGCAGCGTGACAGGGGGTAATGGCTACACCTTC	CASSVTGGNGYTF
TRBV27	-	TRBJ2-3	TRBD1	TGTGCCAGCAGTGCCGGGACAGGGGAAGCAGATACGCAGTATTTT	CASSAGTGEADTQYF
TRBV21-1	-	TRBJ2-3	-	TGTGCCAGCATGCACGTCAGGACTAGCGGAAGCACAGATACGCAGTATTTT	CASMHVRTSGSTDTQYF
TRBV27	few	TRBJ1-5	-	TGTGCCAGCAGTTTAGGAGGGGGGGATCAGCCCCAGCATTTT	CASSLGGGDQPQHF
TRBV11-2	once	TRBJ2-5	TRBD2	TGTGCCAGCAGCTTAGAGGGGACGGGAGGGCCTCCAGTAGAGACCCAGTACTTC	CASSLEGTGGPPVETQYF
TRBV27	-	TRBJ2-7	TRBD2	TGTGCCAGCAGTTTACGTAGCGGGAAAGCCTACGAGCAGTACTTC	CASSLRSGKAYEQYF
TRBV5-4	-	TRBJ1-1	-	TGTGCCAGCAGCTTTGGGGGCGAGCTTAACACTGAAGCTTTCTTT	CASSFGGELNTEAFF